These T cell receptor beta chains were read from a single sample in a study of CD8+CD57+ T cells in acquired aplastic anemia. In TCRdb, the reads were re-called with MiXCR into one record per CDR3 protein. The table records about half a million distinct CDR3 sequences, approximately 32% of them present only once. Sequencing was done on a sample of sorted CD4+, CD8+, or CD8+CD57+ T cells (not recorded which) from PBMCs. The source is a human donor with aplastic anemia. The CDR3 runs from the conserved cysteine through the conserved F or W. The order of the fields is D gene, clone size, J gene, V gene, CDR3 DNA, CDR3 protein. The D gene is left open where the match is weak. Some rows mark clone size as missing; the rest say once, few, many or name a class of expanded clone.

- | few | TRBJ2-5 | TRBV20-1 | TGCAGTGCTAGCTCCCTAGCGGACAGTTCTTTGGAGACCCAGTACTTC | CSASSLADSSLETQYF
- | - | TRBJ1-2 | TRBV6-6 | TGTGCCAGCAGTTACTCAGGGCTCCAGTATGGCTACACCTTC | CASSYSGLQYGYTF
TRBD1 | - | TRBJ1-6 | TRBV7-6 | TGTGCCAGCAGTTTGGGTCCGATGGGACAGTACTCCTATAATTCACCCCTCCACTTT | CASSLGPMGQYSYNSPLHF
- | - | TRBJ2-1 | TRBV24-1 | TGTGCCAGCTTGTCAATGGTGAATGAGCAGTTCTTC | CASLSMVNEQFF
TRBD1 | once | TRBJ2-7 | TRBV25-1 | TGTGCCAGCGGGGAACAGGGGTTGCCCTCCTACGAGCAGTACTTC | CASGEQGLPSYEQYF
- | few | TRBJ1-1 | TRBV3-1 | TGTGCCAGCAGCCAAGGGGTTTTGGGGACTGAAGCTTTCTTT | CASSQGVLGTEAFF
- | many | TRBJ1-6 | TRBV19 | TGTGCCAGTAGTTTACGCGGGGGCCTCTCCAATTCACCCCTCCACTTT | CASSLRGGLSNSPLHF
- | many | TRBJ1-5 | TRBV12-3/TRBV12-4 | TGTGCCAGCAGTTTGGGGGGTTGGAGCAATCAGCCCCAGCATTTT | CASSLGGWSNQPQHF
- | few | TRBJ2-7 | TRBV6-1 | TGTGCCAGCAGTGAATCAGGGCGCAGCGAGCAGTACTTC | CASSESGRSEQYF
- | - | TRBJ1-5 | TRBV20-1 | TGCAGTGCTAGGGGTGACTCGGCCGGCAATCAGCCCCAGCATTTT | CSARGDSAGNQPQHF
TRBD1 | - | TRBJ2-1 | TRBV6-2/TRBV6-3 | TGTGCCAGCAGTTACAAAGTTGGACAGGGACTCAATGAGCAGTTCTTC | CASSYKVGQGLNEQFF
TRBD1 | many | TRBJ2-7 | TRBV5-6 | TGTGCCAGCAGCGCACAGGGGTCCTACGAGCAGTACTTC | CASSAQGSYEQYF
- | many | TRBJ2-7 | TRBV29-1 | TGCAGCGTTGAACAAGGACGGGAGCCCTACGAGCAGTACTTC | CSVEQGREPYEQYF
TRBD2 | - | TRBJ2-1 | TRBV7-6 | TGTGCCAGCAGCTCCGGACTAGTTCAGCAGTTCTTC | CASSSGLVQQFF
- | - | TRBJ2-7 | TRBV20-1 | TGCAGTGCTAGAGATAGTTCGCGGGGACACCACTACGAGCAGTACTTC | CSARDSSRGHHYEQYF
- | - | TRBJ2-3 | TRBV20-1 | TGCAGTGCTAGAGATTCGGCAGGGACGGCGGTAACAGATACGCAGTATTTT | CSARDSAGTAVTDTQYF
- | many | TRBJ2-7 | TRBV20-1 | TGCAGTGCTAGAGACCCAGGGTTTGAAGGCGAGCAGTACTTC | CSARDPGFEGEQYF
TRBD1 | - | TRBJ1-2 | TRBV10-3 | TGTGCCATCAGTGAGTCCCTGACAGGGGCTGGCTACACCTTC | CAISESLTGAGYTF
TRBD2 | few | TRBJ2-3 | TRBV5-4 | TGTGCCAGCAGCTTGGCGGGTCGCGGGAGTGGTACAGATACGCAGTATTTT | CASSLAGRGSGTDTQYF
- | few | TRBJ2-5 | TRBV2 | TGTGCCAGCAGTTACCTTAGCGTAGAGACCCAGTACTTC | CASSYLSVETQYF
TRBD2 | many | TRBJ2-7 | TRBV3-1 | TGTGCCAGCAGCTTGGGACTAGAGGGGTACGAGCAGTACTTC | CASSLGLEGYEQYF
- | many | TRBJ2-7 | TRBV9 | TGTGCCAGCAGCGTAGCTTGGGACGGGTCCTACGAGCAGTACTTC | CASSVAWDGSYEQYF
TRBD2 | many | TRBJ2-7 | TRBV7-6 | TGTGCCAGCAGCTCTAGCGGGGACCGATCCTACGAGCAGTACTTC | CASSSSGDRSYEQYF
TRBD2 | few | TRBJ2-7 | TRBV4-1 | TGCGCCAGCAGCCAAGAACGTGGCGGGAGGTACTCCTACGAGCAGTACTTC | CASSQERGGRYSYEQYF
TRBD1 | many | TRBJ1-6 | TRBV7-9 | TGTGCCAGCAGCTCCGAGACAGGGTACAATTCACCCCTCCACTTT | CASSSETGYNSPLHF
- | many | TRBJ1-6 | TRBV20-1 | TGCAGTGCTAGTAGCGCAGGGGATTATGATAATTCACCCCTCCACTTT | CSASSAGDYDNSPLHF
- | - | TRBJ1-4 | TRBV7-9 | TGTGCCAGCAGCTTATATCAGGAATTTGGTGAAAAACTGTTTTTT | CASSLYQEFGEKLFF
TRBD1 | many | TRBJ1-6 | TRBV6-1 | TGTGCCAGCAGCTCCACAGCGGACAGGGGACACAATTCACCCCTCCACTTT | CASSSTADRGHNSPLHF
TRBD1 | few | TRBJ2-7 | TRBV7-9 | TGTGCCAGCAGCCGAGGACAGGGCGGACCCTACGAGCAGTACTTC | CASSRGQGGPYEQYF
- | - | TRBJ2-2 | TRBV20-1 | TGCAGTGCTAGAGTCCCGGGGACGAACACCGGGGAGCTGTTTTTT | CSARVPGTNTGELFF
- | many | TRBJ2-1 | TRBV7-3 | TGTGCCAGCAGCTTAGGGAGCTCCTACAATGAGCAGTTCTTC | CASSLGSSYNEQFF
- | many | TRBJ1-5 | TRBV15 | TGTGCCACCGAACGGATGAACAGGGAAAATCAGCCCCAGCATTTT | CATERMNRENQPQHF
- | few | TRBJ2-3 | TRBV4-3 | TGCGCCAGCAGCCAGCTGACTACAGATACGCAGTATTTT | CASSQLTTDTQYF
TRBD1 | - | TRBJ1-5 | TRBV19 | TGTGCCAGTAGTCCGATCCCGGGACAGAGCAATCAGCCCCAGCATTTT | CASSPIPGQSNQPQHF
TRBD2 | - | TRBJ2-6 | TRBV12-3/TRBV12-4 | TGTGCCAGCAGCTTCGGGAGGGACTCTGGGGCCAACGTCCTGACTTTC | CASSFGRDSGANVLTF
TRBD2 | many | TRBJ2-1 | TRBV24-1 | TGTGCCACCAGTGACCCGACCGTAGCGGGAGGGAACTACAATGAGCAGTTCTTC | CATSDPTVAGGNYNEQFF
TRBD1 | - | TRBJ1-4 | TRBV7-9 | TGTGCCAGCAGCACAGGGGGGGTATTGAGGGAAAAACTGTTTTTT | CASSTGGVLREKLFF
- | few | TRBJ2-5 | TRBV20-1 | TGCAGTGGTAGCAAGATTCGGAGCACACAAGAGACCCAGTACTTC | CSGSKIRSTQETQYF
- | - | TRBJ2-7 | TRBV5-1 | TGCGCCAGCAGCTTGGGGACAGGAGCGGGAGCGAATGGCGAGCAGTACTTC | CASSLGTGAGANGEQYF
TRBD1 | - | TRBJ2-3 | TRBV12-3/TRBV12-4 | TGTGCCGGCAGTCCCACAGGGGCTACTACAGATACGCAGTATTTT | CAGSPTGATTDTQYF
- | many | TRBJ2-7 | TRBV7-2 | TGTGCCAGCAGCTTAGTTGGGAGCTCCTACGAGCAGTACTTC | CASSLVGSSYEQYF
- | many | TRBJ1-2 | TRBV9 | TGTGCCAGCAGCGTAGCTGGGTGGGGCGGCTACACCTTC | CASSVAGWGGYTF
- | - | TRBJ2-7 | TRBV6-1 | TGTGCCAGCAGACAAGCTCGGAACGAGCAGTACTTC | CASRQARNEQYF
- | - | TRBJ2-7 | TRBV7-2 | TGCGCCAGCAGCTTAGGGTCGACAGCTTCCTACGAGCAGTACTTC | CASSLGSTASYEQYF
- | few | TRBJ2-5 | TRBV29-1 | TGCAGTGTTAGCAGTCGGGACACCCAAGAGACCCAGTACTTC | CSVSSRDTQETQYF
TRBD2 | few | TRBJ2-3 | TRBV15 | TGTGCCACCAGCAGAGATCTTAGCGGGGGACATACGCAGTATTTT | CATSRDLSGGHTQYF
TRBD1 | - | TRBJ2-7 | TRBV25-1 | TGTGCCAGCAGTGACCGCCTGAAGACAGGGGGCCTCGAGCAGTACTTC | CASSDRLKTGGLEQYF
TRBD1 | few | TRBJ1-6 | TRBV4-3 | TGCGCCAGCAGCCAGACAGGGACCAGTTCACCCCTCCACTTT | CASSQTGTSSPLHF
- | - | TRBJ2-7 | TRBV20-1 | TGCAGTGCTAGCTTAGGGCTCGAGCAGTACTTC | CSASLGLEQYF
- | many | TRBJ2-3 | TRBV10-3 | TGTGCCATCAGAAGGGGCACTCTGGGCACAGATACGCAGTATTTT | CAIRRGTLGTDTQYF
TRBD1 | - | TRBJ2-2 | TRBV20-1 | TGCAGTGCCCTTGGACAGGACATATTTACCGGGGAGCTGTTTTTT | CSALGQDIFTGELFF
- | - | TRBJ1-4 | TRBV11-2 | TGTGCCAGCAGCTCAACTCATTCGACATGGAATGAAAAACTGTTTTTT | CASSSTHSTWNEKLFF
- | few | TRBJ1-3 | TRBV13 | TGTGCCAGCAGCTTATGGGGGAGGACTGGAAACACCATATATTTT | CASSLWGRTGNTIYF
- | - | TRBJ1-3 | TRBV28 | TGTGCCAGCAGTTCGTTATCAGGAGGAAACACCATATATTTT | CASSSLSGGNTIYF